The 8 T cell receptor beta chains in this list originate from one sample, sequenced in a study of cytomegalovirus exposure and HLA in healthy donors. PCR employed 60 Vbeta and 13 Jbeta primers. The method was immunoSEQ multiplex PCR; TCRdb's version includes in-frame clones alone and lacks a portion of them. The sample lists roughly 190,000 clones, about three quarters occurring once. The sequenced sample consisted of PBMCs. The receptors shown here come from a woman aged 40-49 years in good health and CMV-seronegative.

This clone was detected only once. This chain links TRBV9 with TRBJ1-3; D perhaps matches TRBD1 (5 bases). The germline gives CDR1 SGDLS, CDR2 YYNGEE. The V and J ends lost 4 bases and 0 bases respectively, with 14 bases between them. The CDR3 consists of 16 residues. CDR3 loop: CASSNGASGSGNTIYF. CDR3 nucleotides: TGTGCCAGCAGCAATGGGGCATCCGGCTCTGGAAACACCATATATTTT.

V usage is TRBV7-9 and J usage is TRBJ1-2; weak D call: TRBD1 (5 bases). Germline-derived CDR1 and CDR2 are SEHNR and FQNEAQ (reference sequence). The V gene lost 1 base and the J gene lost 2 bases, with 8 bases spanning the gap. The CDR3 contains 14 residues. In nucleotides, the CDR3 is TGTGCCAGCAGCTTAGGCCAGGGAAACTATGGCTACACCTTC. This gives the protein CASSLGQGNYGYTF.

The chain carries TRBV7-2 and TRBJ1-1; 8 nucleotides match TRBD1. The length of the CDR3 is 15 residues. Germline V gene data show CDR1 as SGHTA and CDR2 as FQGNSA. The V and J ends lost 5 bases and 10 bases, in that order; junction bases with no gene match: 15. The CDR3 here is CASSPDRGFGFGAFF. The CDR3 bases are TGTGCCAGCAGCCCCGACAGGGGATTCGGATTCGGAGCTTTCTTT.

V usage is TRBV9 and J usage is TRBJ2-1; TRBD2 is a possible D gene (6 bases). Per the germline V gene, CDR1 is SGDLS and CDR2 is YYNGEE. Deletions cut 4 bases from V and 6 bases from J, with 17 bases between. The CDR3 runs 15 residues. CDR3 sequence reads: CASSISGTYPNEQFF. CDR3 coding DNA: TGTGCCAGCAGCATTTCCGGGACTTACCCCAATGAGCAGTTCTTC. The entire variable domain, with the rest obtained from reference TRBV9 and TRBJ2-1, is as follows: DSGVTQTPKHLITATGQRVTLRCSPRSGDLSVYWYQQSLDQGLQFLIQYYNGEERAKGNILERFSAQQFPDLHSELNLSSLELGDSALYFCASSISGTYPNEQFFGPGTRLTVL.

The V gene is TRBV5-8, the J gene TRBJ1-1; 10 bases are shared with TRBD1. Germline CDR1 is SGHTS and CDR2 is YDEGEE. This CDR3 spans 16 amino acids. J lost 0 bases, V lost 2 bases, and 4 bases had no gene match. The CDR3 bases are TGTGCCAGCAGCTTTTGGACAGGGGGTATGAACACTGAAGCTTTCTTT. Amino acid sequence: CASSFWTGGMNTEAFF.

The CDR3, as DNA: TGTGCCAGCAGGGCAGGACAGGGGTATGAAAAACTGTTTTTT. Translating it yields CASRAGQGYEKLFF. The chain recombines TRBV6-5 with TRBJ1-4; the match to TRBD1 covers 9 bases. Germline V gene data show CDR1 as MNHEY and CDR2 as SVGAGI. The ends lost 6 bases at V and 6 bases at J; junction bases unmatched: 5. The CDR3 extends over 14 amino acids.

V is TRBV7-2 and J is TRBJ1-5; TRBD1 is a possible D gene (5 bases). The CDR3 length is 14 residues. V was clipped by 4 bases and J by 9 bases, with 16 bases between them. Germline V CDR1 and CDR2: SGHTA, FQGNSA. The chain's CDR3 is CASSSDLGHGPQHF. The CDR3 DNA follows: TGTGCCAGCAGCTCCGATCTTGGACACGGGCCCCAGCATTTT.

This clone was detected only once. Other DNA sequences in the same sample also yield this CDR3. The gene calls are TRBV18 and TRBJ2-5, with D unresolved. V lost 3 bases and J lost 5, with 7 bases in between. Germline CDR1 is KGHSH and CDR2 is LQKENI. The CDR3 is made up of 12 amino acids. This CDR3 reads CASSPLGETQYF. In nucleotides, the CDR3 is TGTGCCAGCTCACCTCTAGGTGAGACCCAGTACTTC.